This T cell receptor beta chain was identified during a study of beta chain features in type 1 diabetes. Points on this clone: Its antigen is not known.

The study reverse transcribed the entire isolated RNA, so it sequenced expressed TCRB transcripts. Each sample of naive, central memory or regulatory T cells had, on average, approximately 3.5 million reads. Some clones are missing from TCRdb's copy, which holds only in-frame ones; the method was immunoSEQ multiplex PCR. The sample has about 160,000 clones; roughly 60% are singletons. Study-wide findings and caveats: Type 1 diabetes patients showed a moderate but significant shortening of TCRB CDR3s in all four CD4+ subsets.

One heparinised blood draw, averaging approximately 120 mL, came from each donor. Sorted CD4+ subsets: naive, central memory, regulatory, stem cell-like memory (CD45RO/CCR7/CD25/CD127/CD95/CD27 panel). V was pared by 2 bases and J by 3 bases, with 3 bases of the junction left unmatched. Germline assignment: CDR1 MDHEN and CDR2 SYDVKM. This CDR3 is 14 amino acids long. Sequenced sample: naive CD4+ T cells from blood. The gene calls are TRBV28 and TRBJ2-7, with 8 positions matching TRBD1. The receptor was derived from a man aged 30 to 39 with type 1 diabetes. The CDR3, as DNA: TGTGCCAGCAGTTTAACGGACAGGGACTACGAGCAGTACTTC. Amino acid sequence: CASSLTDRDYEQYF.